These T cell receptor beta chains were read from a single sample in a study of identical twins. One entry per CDR3 protein, called by TCRdb with MiXCR from the 5' RACE reads. The sample has approximately 600,000 distinct CDR3 sequences; about 7.1% are singletons. This sample also belongs to another study, concerning yellow fever vaccine responses in identical twins.

Sequencing input: PBMCs. These receptors came from a woman between 18 and 29 years old in good health. Both conserved end residues are part of each CDR3.

V gene	J gene	CDR3 protein
TRBV6-1	TRBJ2-3	CASSDRGGSTDTQYF
TRBV20-1	TRBJ2-1	CSGIRGAYNEQFF
TRBV27	TRBJ2-1	CASSSFYEQFF
TRBV7-9	TRBJ2-7	CASRGHEEAPNEQYF
TRBV7-2	TRBJ2-3	CASSLWLGDTQYF
TRBV7-2	TRBJ2-7	CASSSQGAYSYEQYF
TRBV27	TRBJ1-2	CASSPRQSPYGYTF
TRBV5-1	TRBJ1-4	CASSSGSSGTSRFF
TRBV5-6	TRBJ2-7	CASSVGLARHEQYF
TRBV12-3/TRBV12-4	TRBJ1-5	CASGAGTVSNQPQHF
TRBV10-3	TRBJ1-3	CAISARTGRSGNTIYF
TRBV20-1	TRBJ2-5	CSARERLAGGTGRGGYQETQYF
TRBV25-1	TRBJ2-7	CASSESGFEQYF
TRBV20-1	TRBJ1-4	CSALSSWEKLFF
TRBV10-3	TRBJ2-1	CAISGRSLAGENDYNEQFF
TRBV18	TRBJ2-3	CASSPPGLASSTDTQYF
TRBV12-3/TRBV12-4	TRBJ2-2	CASSLVRGGYTGELFF
TRBV12-3/TRBV12-4	TRBJ1-4	CASRQGGGGEKLFF
TRBV6-1	TRBJ2-2	CASSDIGGTNTGELFF
TRBV18	TRBJ2-1	CASSPPGSSVDNEQFF
TRBV5-1	TRBJ2-1	CASRASGTRGNEQFF
TRBV4-1	TRBJ1-5	CASSQVWGKLSNQPQHF
TRBV2	TRBJ1-1	CASSGGRGAGGTEAFF
TRBV5-1	TRBJ2-7	CASSIGQGSYEQYF
TRBV4-2	TRBJ2-3	CASSPEAGGPSDTQYF
TRBV7-8	TRBJ1-6	CASSSSGGQGNSPLHF
TRBV24-1	TRBJ2-1	CATSDFPQGESEQFF
TRBV12-3/TRBV12-4	TRBJ2-7	CASTGTSGILGEQYF
TRBV4-1	TRBJ1-1	CASSHHTGTGSSEAFF
TRBV25-1	TRBJ2-1	CASSGRRGNEQFF
TRBV19	TRBJ2-1	CASSIGNEQFF
TRBV20-1	TRBJ1-4	CSARGPPGEKLFF
TRBV5-1	TRBJ2-3	CASSFLPTSGDTDTQYF
TRBV7-7	TRBJ2-6	CASSSGPNGANVLTF
TRBV11-3	TRBJ2-7	CASSLGLAGTLSYEQYF
TRBV12-3/TRBV12-4	TRBJ2-7	CASTQAGGAHYEQYF
TRBV3-1	TRBJ1-1	CASSQDKLNTEAFF
TRBV28	TRBJ2-1	CASSFPGDYNEQFF
TRBV7-9	TRBJ2-1	CASSWGWGPDLGNEQFF
TRBV5-1	TRBJ2-3	CASSFIASGRADTQYF
TRBV5-1	TRBJ1-2	CASHPTDNYGYTF
TRBV5-1	TRBJ2-5	CASSLGRVGGKPYQETQYF
TRBV5-6	TRBJ2-7	CASTTSGTSYEQYF
TRBV11-2	TRBJ2-1	CASSLDVGTSGGSYNEQFF
TRBV28	TRBJ2-4	CASSPNLAKNIQYF
TRBV2	TRBJ2-1	CASSTPGHWDEQFF
TRBV4-2	TRBJ1-3	CASSQDLLAGNTIYF
TRBV5-1	TRBJ1-6	CASSRQSSYNSPLHF
TRBV18	TRBJ1-6	CASSPGGNNSPLHF
TRBV2	TRBJ2-1	CASTEREDFYNEQFF
TRBV5-1	TRBJ2-6	CASSLPASGANVLTF
TRBV5-1	TRBJ1-6	CASSFDRGRLALHF
TRBV20-1	TRBJ2-5	CSAGGREETQYF
TRBV5-1	TRBJ1-5	CASSPDRGQPQHF
TRBV10-3	TRBJ2-1	CAIAETFSGTFEQFF
TRBV24-1	TRBJ2-3	CATSDGQGWTLDTQYF
TRBV3-1	TRBJ1-2	CASSQDGSDYGYTF
TRBV5-1	TRBJ1-1	CASSLADGGAEAFF